This T cell receptor (beta chain) appears in the sequencing data of a study of radiotherapy plus CTLA-4 blockade in lung cancer (dated by TCRdb to between 2018 and 2020). Study-wide context: Objective responses occurred in 18% of enrolled patients, and about 30% achieved disease control.

Summary of the overall study and its limitations: TCR clones derived from tumors expanded in peripheral blood after treatment with radiotherapy and ipilimumab. The strongest predictors of response, as reported, were early dynamic changes in blood T cell clones along with a rise in serum interferon-beta after radiation.

A word on this clone: The clone's antigen remains unknown. No clone much larger than this one lies a single base away; base qualities are absent.

CDR1 LNHNV and CDR2 YYDKDF were looked up in the germline V gene (reference sequence). V is pared back by 0 bases and J by 4 bases, with 12 bases lying between the germline termini. The CDR3 numbers 15 residues from cysteine through phenylalanine. The DNA shown is the 45-base CDR3, in frame from base 1. Preparation of the library involved the immunoSEQ multiplex PCR assay. TCRdb's version of the immuneACCESS table is confined to in-frame rearrangements and falls short of the full clone set. An unresolved V gene accounts for under half of the shortfall where checked; the remainder is of unknown origin. The sample table lists 49,000 or so clones, approximately 76% of them with a count of one. The top ten clonotypes cover roughly 7.6% of the sample. The study evaluated CTLA-4 blockade (ipilimumab) given together with focal radiation therapy in patients who had chemo-refractory metastatic non-small-cell lung cancer.

This sample comprised peripheral blood, obtained from a patient treated with radiotherapy plus ipilimumab. The receptor chain draws on TRBV15 and TRBJ1-2; the D gene remains uncertain. This TCR derives from a human donor with non-small cell lung cancer who had stable disease on radiotherapy plus ipilimumab. The DNA sequence is TGTGCCACCAGCAGAGAAATAGGTACAGCCTATGGCTACACCTTC. Translated, this gives CATSREIGTAYGYTF.